The rows below give T cell receptor beta chains drawn from one sample of a study of T cell changes during pregnancy in multiple sclerosis. Measured with immunoSEQ multiplex PCR; TCRdb has only the in-frame clones, and not every one. The data hold some 64,000 clones, with 90% observed a single time. Source: peripheral blood, taken in the second trimester of pregnancy. These receptors were collected from a female donor in good health, enrolled as a control in a pregnancy study. The CDR3 runs from the conserved cysteine through the conserved F or W. The order of the fields is V gene, J gene, CDR3 protein.

v_gene: TRBV28; j_gene: TRBJ2-7; CDR3aa: CASNPGGRYEQYF
v_gene: TRBV7-8; j_gene: TRBJ2-2; CDR3aa: CASSGRVSGELFF
v_gene: TRBV6-1; j_gene: TRBJ1-5; CDR3aa: CASSERGRGNQPQHF
v_gene: TRBV11-2; j_gene: TRBJ1-2; CDR3aa: CASSTKQVIGYTF
v_gene: TRBV5-1; j_gene: TRBJ1-2; CDR3aa: CASSVQGRGYGYTF
v_gene: TRBV7-6; j_gene: TRBJ1-5; CDR3aa: CASSLEGGRQPQHF
v_gene: TRBV19; j_gene: TRBJ2-3; CDR3aa: CASSELTGSQGMDTQYF
v_gene: TRBV5-1; j_gene: TRBJ1-4; CDR3aa: CASTGGGSEKLFF
v_gene: TRBV30; j_gene: TRBJ2-3; CDR3aa: CAWSRLAGSDTQYF
v_gene: TRBV18; j_gene: TRBJ1-1; CDR3aa: CASSPVQGRTEAFF
v_gene: TRBV6-1; j_gene: TRBJ2-7; CDR3aa: CASSDGAGTSFREQYF
v_gene: TRBV7-9; j_gene: TRBJ2-1; CDR3aa: CASAPRLQLYNEQFF
v_gene: TRBV6-1; j_gene: TRBJ2-1; CDR3aa: CASSDTLRDSATNEQFF
v_gene: TRBV30; j_gene: TRBJ2-5; CDR3aa: CAWSVFGGSQETQYF
v_gene: TRBV28; j_gene: TRBJ2-6; CDR3aa: CASSSAGTSGANVLTF
v_gene: TRBV6-1; j_gene: TRBJ1-1; CDR3aa: CASSERAEDTEAFF
v_gene: TRBV2; j_gene: TRBJ2-6; CDR3aa: CASTGVGANVLTF
v_gene: TRBV7-9; j_gene: TRBJ1-2; CDR3aa: CASSLDMTGSNYGYTF
v_gene: TRBV2; j_gene: TRBJ2-7; CDR3aa: CASTREGEQYF